This TCR beta chain was captured in a study of blood T cell repertoires in COVID-19. On the study more broadly: Sites across the United States, Italy and Spain contributed samples from acute and convalescent COVID-19.

Ages ranged from about 18 to 89 years, with residence in around 24 US areas. Two consecutive negative NP/OP PCR tests, clearance, or resolved symptoms defined Cohort 3 recovery. In its sample, this clone was seen a few times. Trimming cost V 1 base and J 2 bases; bases outside gene matches: 2. The CDR3 sequence is 14 residues long. Germline lookup yields CDR1 LGHNA and CDR2 YNFKEQ. Using immunoSEQ multiplex PCR, the repertoire was profiled, and TCRdb retains in-frame clones only, with some absent. Of under 200,000 clones in the sample, 80% to 90% were seen once. The chain uses TRBV4-2 and TRBJ2-7; 7 bases are shared with TRBD2. Sequencing used PBMCs or T cells enriched from blood (not recorded which). The clonotype comes from a woman aged 18-29 years who had recovered from COVID-19. CDR3 DNA sequence: TGTGCCAGCAGCCAAGTTCGGGGGGCCTACGAGCAGTACTTC. Translated, it gives CASSQVRGAYEQYF.